These T cell receptor beta chains were read from a single sample in a study of PD-1 blockade in classical Hodgkin lymphoma. The protocol was immunoSEQ multiplex PCR, while the TCRdb copy is restricted to in-frame clones and leaves out a portion. The table shows about 25,000 clones, with 94% occurring only once. The specimen sequenced was peripheral blood mononuclear cells (PBMCs). Receptors originate from a human donor with classical Hodgkin lymphoma. Each CDR3 is given with its conserved first and last residue.

V: TRBV5-4; CDR3: CASSPQGGEKLFF
V: TRBV27; CDR3: CASSLMRGNTIYF
V: TRBV5-1; CDR3: CASKEPDGNTIYF
V: TRBV6-5; CDR3: CASSYRQGDGYTF
V: TRBV7-2; CDR3: CASLGTGRFNEKLFF
V: TRBV7-2; CDR3: CASSLEKREIDTQYF
V: TRBV6-5; CDR3: CASIKGNLATEAFF
V: TRBV7-2; CDR3: CASSSYVGETQYF
V: TRBV9; CDR3: CASSVVPSLNEQFF
V: TRBV30; CDR3: CAWSPGVETQYF
V: TRBV10-3; CDR3: CAISGQGANEAFF
V: TRBV2; CDR3: CASSLFIAGAGDTQYF
V: TRBV6-4; CDR3: CASSTVHSPTGELFF
V: TRBV9; CDR3: CASSVGGSGRYNEQFF
V: TRBV27; CDR3: CASSLVQGSGYTF
V: TRBV27; CDR3: CASSTRGETQYF
V: TRBV5-1; CDR3: CASSLGAGMNTEAFF
V: TRBV6-5; CDR3: CASRRRTVTDTQYF
V: TRBV11-3; CDR3: CASSLGGDTEAFF
V: TRBV7-2; CDR3: CASSSYVGLAGGTGELFF
V: TRBV2; CDR3: CASKRVLGEQYF
V: TRBV18; CDR3: CASSPLTGAQETQYF
V: TRBV30; CDR3: CAWSVLASSYNEQFF
V: TRBV14; CDR3: CASSHHTGDTEAFF
V: TRBV6-5; CDR3: CASSYSGGEGVLTF
V: TRBV12-5; CDR3: CASGLSPWEETQYF
V: TRBV27; CDR3: CASRSTWGPAGGYTF
V: TRBV10-2; CDR3: CASRDTSGRVGVHYTQYF
V: TRBV2; CDR3: CASSQTSGGVSTDTQYF
V: TRBV20-1; CDR3: CSASSGDTQYF
V: TRBV30; CDR3: CAWSVWGHSTDTQYF
V: TRBV29-1; CDR3: CSVDQGAEAFF
V: TRBV30; CDR3: CAWVEEAKQGEAFF